These 30 T cell receptor beta chains came from one sample sequenced in a study of response to subunit inactivated influenza vaccine. Using its own MiXCR run on the RT-PCR reads, TCRdb lists one record per CDR3 protein. Among more than 500,000 distinct CDR3 sequences, over 9% were seen once, and the ten largest hold 11%. These same records also appear under a second study, on T cells expressing NK-cell markers. As that study records: With UMIs, 5'RACE template switching was used to make TCR beta cDNA.

This specimen was PBMCs from blood, taken on the day of vaccination. The receptors were sampled from a man aged 45-65 years who received an inactivated influenza vaccine.

This clonotype was seen more than once but under ten times. The chain carries TRBV7-2 and TRBJ2-3; 14 positions match TRBD2. The CDR3 runs to 16 residues. J was trimmed by 7 bases and V by 1 base; bases with no gene match: 4. Germline V gene data show CDR1 as SGHTA and CDR2 as FQGNSA. CDR3 protein: CASSLDGTSGSYTQYF. The CDR3 coding sequence is TGTGCCAGCAGCTTAGATGGGACTAGCGGGAGTTATACGCAGTATTTT.

This clonotype was found many times. The genes are TRBV12-3 or TRBV12-4 and TRBJ2-3, with 12 bases lining up with TRBD2. CDR3 length: 14 amino acids. Losses at the gene ends were 5 bases for V and 5 bases for J; bases not matched to a gene: 2. CDR3 sequence: CASSGLAGRDTQYF. CDR3 nucleotide sequence: TGTGCCAGCAGTGGACTAGCGGGGAGAGATACGCAGTATTTT.

This clonotype was detected a few times. J is TRBJ2-5 and V is TRBV7-8, with 10 bases fitting TRBD1. Germline V gene lookup returns CDR1 SGHVS and CDR2 FQNEAQ. This CDR3 has 15 residues. V was clipped by 3 bases and J by 2 bases; unmatched bases: 3. The CDR3 DNA sequence: TGTGCCAGCAGCTTCCAGGGACAGGGGCAAGAGACCCAGTACTTC. Translating it yields CASSFQGQGQETQYF.

The rearrangement uses TRBV6-2 or TRBV6-3 and TRBJ2-4; D ambiguous. V gave up 2 bases and J gave up 7 bases, with 9 bases separating them. Germline-derived CDR1 and CDR2 are MNHEY and SVGEGT. The CDR3 is 13 residues long. The CDR3 loop reads CASSYTLDNIQYF. In DNA, the CDR3 is TGTGCCAGCAGTTACACCCTAGATAACATTCAGTACTTC.

This clonotype turned up a few times. This chain links TRBV7-2 with TRBJ1-4; TRBD1 agrees at 11 bases. The CDR3 length is 15 residues. V lost 5 bases and J lost 8; bases outside the gene matches: 7. Per germline, CDR1 SGHTA and CDR2 FQGNSA. DNA of the CDR3: TGTGCCAGCAGCCAGGGACAGGGGGGAGGGGAAAAACTGTTTTTT. This encodes CASSQGQGGGEKLFF. Variable domain in full (rest from reference TRBV7-2 and TRBJ1-4): GAGVSQSPSNKVTEKGKDVELRCDPISGHTALYWYRQSLGQGLEFLIYFQGNSAPDKSGLPSDRFSAERTGGSVSTLTIQRTQQEDSAVYLCASSQGQGGGEKLFFGSGTQLSVL.

This clonotype has more than one count but fewer than ten. V is TRBV19 and J is TRBJ2-3, with no clear D. With 10 bases removed from V and 0 bases from J, the gap between germline ends came to 14 bases. Germline lookup yields CDR1 LNHDA and CDR2 SQIVND (reference sequence). There are 14 residues in the CDR3. The CDR3 region has the DNA TGTGCCACCACCCGGGCGCCCAGCACAGATACGCAGTATTTT. This sequence encodes CATTRAPSTDTQYF. Based on the CDR3 plus reference TRBV19 and TRBJ2-3, the full variable domain is DGGITQSPKYLFRKEGQNVTLSCEQNLNHDAMYWYRQDPGQGLRLIYYSQIVNDFQKGDIAEGYSVSREKKESFPLTVTSAQKNPTAFYLCATTRAPSTDTQYFGPGTRLTVL.

Of note for this clonotype: At one boundary the junction diverges from the germline segment, which might be a read error. J is TRBJ2-6 and V is TRBV5-1; D gene unclear. From germline, CDR1 is SGHRS and CDR2 YFSETQ. The CDR3 spans 15 residues. The CDR3 nucleotides read TGCCCCAGCAGCCCGACGGGTGGTGGGGCCAACGTCCTGACTTTC. Translated, it gives CPSSPTGGGANVLTF.

The chain employs TRBV10-2 and TRBJ2-4; a weak D match, TRBD1 (5 bases). The CDR3 is 13 amino acids. Trimming cost V 8 bases and J 4 bases, with 12 bases left between them. Germline V lookup: CDR1 WSHSY, CDR2 SAAADI. CDR3 sequence: CASLFSGKNIQYF. The CDR3, as DNA: TGCGCCAGCCTATTTTCAGGGAAAAACATTCAGTACTTC.

The V call is TRBV5-1, the J call TRBJ2-5, with TRBD1 identical over 8 bases. CDR3 size: 15 residues. Per germline, CDR1 SGHRS and CDR2 YFSETQ. The junction had 8 bases not matched to a gene; V was cut back by 3 bases and J by 4 bases. The CDR3 is CASSSAAGGLETQYF. The DNA of the CDR3 is TGCGCCAGCAGCTCGGCGGCAGGGGGCCTAGAGACCCAGTACTTC.

V usage is TRBV5-1 and J usage is TRBJ2-3; the D is unclear. V was cut by 1 base and J by 2 bases, with 14 bases left in between. CDR1 is SGHRS and CDR2 is YFSETQ in the germline V gene. The CDR3 runs to 16 residues. This CDR3 reads CASSLYGSTNTDTQYF. CDR3 DNA: TGCGCCAGCAGCTTGTACGGCTCCACGAACACAGATACGCAGTATTTT.

This clonotype was counted ten times or more. The chain combines TRBV29-1 with TRBJ2-3; the D gene is possibly TRBD1 (5 bases). This CDR3 is 15 amino acids long. Germline V lookup: CDR1 SQVTM, CDR2 ANQGSEA. V was clipped by 5 bases and J by 0 bases, with 15 bases between them. This CDR3 reads CSVRALTASTDTQYF. The CDR3 DNA reads as TGCAGCGTTCGAGCTTTGACAGCTAGCACAGATACGCAGTATTTT.

The V call is TRBV20-1, the J call TRBJ2-3; TRBD2 aligns across 7 bases. The CDR3 totals 16 residues. Per the germline V gene, CDR1 is DFQATT and CDR2 is SNEGSKA (reference sequence). Trimming took 3 bases from V and 1 from J; bases not matched to a gene: 10. CDR3 in DNA: TGCAGTGCTAGTGGCGCGGGGGAAGCGGGCACAGATACGCAGTATTTT. Translated, it gives CSASGAGEAGTDTQYF.

This clonotype occurred a few times. The chain uses TRBV5-4 and TRBJ2-3; D is possibly TRBD1 (6 bases). V was trimmed by 1 base and J by 6 bases, leaving 12 bases between them. Germline V gene data show CDR1 as SGHNT and CDR2 as YYREEE (reference sequence). The CDR3 spans 14 residues. Here the CDR3 DNA reads TGTGCCAGCAGCTTGAACCTGGGGGCGGATACGCAGTATTTT. Translated: CASSLNLGADTQYF.

The chain employs TRBV10-3 and TRBJ2-7; possible D gene TRBD2, 6 bases. The germline V and J ends were trimmed by 6 bases and 0 bases, with 15 bases remaining between them. The CDR3 extends over 15 amino acids. CDR1 and CDR2 (germline): ENHRY, SYGVKD. The CDR3 coding sequence is TGTGCCATCAGCCCCCTCGGGGGTGACTCCTACGAGCAGTACTTC. This gives the protein CAISPLGGDSYEQYF.

This clonotype showed up just a few times. This sequence joins TRBV30 and TRBJ1-1; D perhaps matches TRBD1 (5 bases). Germline V gene sequence: CDR1 GTSNPN, CDR2 SVGIG (reference sequence). The ends were cut back, 8 bases at V and 5 bases at J, with 24 bases in the middle. This CDR3 has 15 amino acids. The CDR3, as DNA: TGTGCCGGTAGGGCTCTTGGGGCTGCGATGACTGAAGCTTTCTTT. It translates to CAGRALGAAMTEAFF. Based on the CDR3 plus reference TRBV30 and TRBJ1-1, the full variable domain is SQTIHQWPATLVQPVGSPLSLECTVEGTSNPNLYWYRQAAGRGLQLLFYSVGIGQISSEVPQNLSASRPQDRQFILSSKKLLLSDSGFYLCAGRALGAAMTEAFFGQGTRLTVV.

This chain uses TRBV5-1 with TRBJ2-7, with D possibly called TRBD1 or TRBD2 (6 bases each). The CDR3 length is 16 residues. The V end lost 0 bases, the J end lost 4 bases, and 17 bases lay between the germline ends. Germline CDR1 reads SGHRS; CDR2 reads YFSETQ. CDR3 loop: CASSLGTGARQYEQYF. The CDR3 DNA reads as TGCGCCAGCAGCTTGGGTACGGGGGCGAGACAGTACGAGCAGTACTTC.

This clonotype was seen only a few times. J is TRBJ1-5 and V is TRBV7-2, with 9 bases fitting TRBD1. The V gene's germline CDR1 is SGHTA and CDR2 FQGNSA. This CDR3 has 14 amino acids. V was pared by 1 base and J by 7 bases, with 2 bases of the junction left unmatched. CDR3 sequence (DNA): TGTGCCAGCAGCTTAGTTACAGGGGGCCAGCCCCAGCATTTT. It yields the protein CASSLVTGGQPQHF.

This clonotype was counted at least ten times. The chain uses TRBV12-3 or TRBV12-4 and TRBJ2-1, with 10 bases lining up with TRBD2. This CDR3 contains 15 residues. J was trimmed by 10 bases and V by 1 base; bases with no gene match: 7. CDR3 in amino acids: CASSLGSGRAEEQFF. CDR3 coding DNA: TGTGCCAGCAGTTTAGGAAGCGGGAGGGCTGAAGAGCAGTTCTTC.

There are many counts of this clonotype. The chain couples TRBV5-1 to TRBJ1-2; no clear D. Trimming pared 0 bases from V and 1 base from J, leaving 7 bases between. CDR3 size: 14 residues. Germline lookup yields CDR1 SGHRS and CDR2 YFSETQ. CDR3 in amino acids: CASSLGRDNYGYTF. The DNA for the CDR3 is TGCGCCAGCAGCTTGGGGAGAGATAACTATGGCTACACCTTC.

This clonotype was observed a few times. The chain has TRBV6-5 and TRBJ2-3; D unresolved. V lost 2 bases and J lost 6, with 9 bases in between. The V gene's germline CDR1 is MNHEY and CDR2 SVGAGI. The CDR3 runs to 13 residues. CDR3 in amino acids: CASSYGLRDTQYF. Written as DNA, the CDR3 is TGTGCCAGCAGTTACGGGCTAAGGGATACGCAGTATTTT.

This clonotype was observed a handful of times. J is TRBJ2-1 and V is TRBV21-1; TRBD2 is the table's D call and was not checked against the DNA. TRBV21-1 is termed a pseudogene. This CDR3 region has 16 residues. In nucleotides, the CDR3 is TGTGCCAGCAGCAGGACTCGACAGGGCTCCTACAATGAGCAGTTCTTC. Translating gives CASSRTRQGSYNEQFF.

The V call is TRBV5-1, the J call TRBJ2-1; D is unresolved. The CDR3 has 12 residues. Germline values: CDR1 SGHRS, CDR2 YFSETQ. Trimming took 0 bases from V and 8 from J, leaving 6 bases between them. Written as DNA, the CDR3 is TGCGCCAGCAGCTTGGTGGCCGATGAGCAGTTCTTC. This encodes CASSLVADEQFF.

On this clonotype itself: Its ends do not fully match the called genes, so a read error is possible. V is TRBV28 and J is TRBJ2-5, with TRBD1 identical over 11 bases. CDR3 size: 15 residues. The germline gives CDR1 MDHEN, CDR2 SYDVKM. CDR3 region: CASSIWDRGQETQYF. For the CDR3, the DNA is TGTGCCAGCAGTATATGGGACAGGGGGCAAGAGACCCAGTACTTC.

This clonotype was counted a few times. V gene TRBV20-1 combines with J gene TRBJ1-2; perhaps TRBD1 as D (5 bases). This CDR3 region has 15 residues. V shed 6 bases and J shed 1 base, with 18 bases lying between them. Germline CDR1 DFQATT, CDR2 SNEGSKA (reference sequence). CDR3 in DNA: TGCAGTGCCACAGGACGGGACTACAGTAACTATGGCTACACCTTC. Translation: CSATGRDYSNYGYTF.

This clonotype was found a few times. CDR3 region: CASRWGQGEETQYF. CDR3 in DNA: TGTGCCAGCAGATGGGGACAGGGGGAAGAGACCCAGTACTTC. The J gene is TRBJ2-5, the V gene TRBV12-3 or TRBV12-4; 11 bases fit TRBD1. The ends lost 6 bases at V and 3 bases at J; junction bases unmatched: 3. This CDR3 has 14 amino acids.

The V gene is TRBV7-9, the J gene TRBJ2-5; D gene unclear. This CDR3 is 15 amino acids long. V dropped 5 bases and J dropped 2 bases, with 15 bases sitting between them. Germline CDR1 reads SEHNR; CDR2 reads FQNEAQ (reference sequence). The CDR3 DNA follows: TGTGCCAGCAGCAAAAACCCCACGTCGCAAGAGACCCAGTACTTC. This translates into CASSKNPTSQETQYF.

The V gene is TRBV6-1, the J gene TRBJ1-5, with TRBD1 matching 7 bases. The V gene end was trimmed by 6 bases and the J gene end by 0 bases; junction bases not matched to a gene: 14. The germline V gene has CDR1 MNHNS and CDR2 SASEGT. The CDR3 is 18 amino acids. The CDR3 DNA reads TGTGCCAGCAGCCCGCTGGGGACAGCCCATCGTAGCAATCAGCCCCAGCATTTT. This encodes CASSPLGTAHRSNQPQHF.

V gene TRBV5-1 combines with J gene TRBJ1-2; D unresolved. The CDR3 sequence is 15 residues long. V dropped 2 bases and J dropped 0 bases, with 11 bases sitting between them. Looked up from germline, CDR1 is SGHRS and CDR2 is YFSETQ. The CDR3 coding sequence is TGCGCCAGCAGCTTTGACCACGGAGCTAACTATGGCTACACCTTC. Encoded protein: CASSFDHGANYGYTF.

This chain uses TRBV20-1 with TRBJ2-7; 13 positions agree with TRBD2. The CDR3 is made up of 14 amino acids. Losses at the gene ends were 3 bases for V and 6 bases for J; bases not matched to a gene: 5. Germline loops: CDR1 DFQATT, CDR2 SNEGSKA (reference sequence). This chain's CDR3 is CSASTSGGAVEQYF. CDR3 sequence (DNA): TGCAGTGCTAGTACTAGCGGGGGGGCGGTCGAGCAGTACTTC.

The rearrangement uses TRBV5-1 and TRBJ1-2; no reliable D call. Trimming pared 4 bases from V and 8 bases from J, leaving 12 bases between. CDR1 is SGHRS, CDR2 YFSETQ, per germline. CDR3 length: 12 residues. This CDR3 reads CASSEDPSGYTF. CDR3 in DNA: TGCGCCAGCAGCGAAGACCCGTCGGGCTACACCTTC.